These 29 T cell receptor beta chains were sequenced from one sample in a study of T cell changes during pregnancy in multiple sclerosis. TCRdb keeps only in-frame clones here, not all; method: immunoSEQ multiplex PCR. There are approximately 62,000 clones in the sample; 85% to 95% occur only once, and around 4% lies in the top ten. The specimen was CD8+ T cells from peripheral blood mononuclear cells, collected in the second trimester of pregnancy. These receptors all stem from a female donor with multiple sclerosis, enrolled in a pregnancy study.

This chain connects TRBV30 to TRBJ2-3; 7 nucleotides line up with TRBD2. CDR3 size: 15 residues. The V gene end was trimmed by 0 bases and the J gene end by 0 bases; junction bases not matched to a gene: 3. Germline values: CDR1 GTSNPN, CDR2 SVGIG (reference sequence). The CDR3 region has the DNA TGTGCCTGGAGTGTGGGGGGGTCCAGCACAGATACGCAGTATTTT. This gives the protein CAWSVGGSSTDTQYF.

The CDR3 protein is CSVEDYMNTEAFF. The CDR3 nucleotides are TGCAGCGTTGAAGATTACATGAACACTGAAGCTTTCTTT. The genes are TRBV29-1 and TRBJ1-1; D is ambiguous. The CDR3 runs 13 residues. CDR1 is SQVTM and CDR2 is ANQGSEA in the germline V gene. V was clipped by 0 bases and J by 0 bases, with 5 bases between them.

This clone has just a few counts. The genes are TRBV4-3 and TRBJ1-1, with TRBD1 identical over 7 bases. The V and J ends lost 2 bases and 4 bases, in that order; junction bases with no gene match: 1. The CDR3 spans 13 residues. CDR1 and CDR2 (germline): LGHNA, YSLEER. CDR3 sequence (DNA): TGCGCCAGCAGCCAACACAGGGGCACTGAAGCTTTCTTT. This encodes CASSQHRGTEAFF.

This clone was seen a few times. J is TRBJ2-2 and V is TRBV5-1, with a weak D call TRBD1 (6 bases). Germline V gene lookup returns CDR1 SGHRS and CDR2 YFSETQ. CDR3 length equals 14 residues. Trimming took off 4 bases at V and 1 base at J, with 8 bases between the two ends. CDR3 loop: CASSEGQNTGELFF. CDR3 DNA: TGCGCCAGCAGCGAGGGACAGAACACCGGGGAGCTGTTTTTT.

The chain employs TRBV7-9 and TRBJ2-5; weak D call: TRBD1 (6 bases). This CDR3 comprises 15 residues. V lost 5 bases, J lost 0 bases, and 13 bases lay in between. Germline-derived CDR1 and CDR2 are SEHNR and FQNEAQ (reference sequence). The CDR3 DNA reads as TGTGCCAGCAGCCCTAAAACAGGGAACCAAGAGACCCAGTACTTC. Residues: CASSPKTGNQETQYF.

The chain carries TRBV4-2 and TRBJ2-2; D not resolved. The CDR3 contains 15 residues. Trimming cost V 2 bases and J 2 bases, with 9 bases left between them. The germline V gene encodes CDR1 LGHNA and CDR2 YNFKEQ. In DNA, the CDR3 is TGTGCCAGCAGCCAACAAGCTCTAAACACCGGGGAGCTGTTTTTT. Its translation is CASSQQALNTGELFF.

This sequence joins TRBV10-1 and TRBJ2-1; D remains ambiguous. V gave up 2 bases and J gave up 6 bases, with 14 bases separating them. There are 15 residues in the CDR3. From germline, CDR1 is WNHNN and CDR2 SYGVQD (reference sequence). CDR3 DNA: TGCGCCAGCAGTGAGCCCCCTGTTACTTTCAATGAGCAGTTCTTC. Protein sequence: CASSEPPVTFNEQFF.

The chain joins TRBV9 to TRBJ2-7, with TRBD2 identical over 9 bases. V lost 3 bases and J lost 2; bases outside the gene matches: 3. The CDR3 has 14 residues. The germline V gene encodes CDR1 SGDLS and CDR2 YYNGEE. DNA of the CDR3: TGTGCCAGCAGCGGCGGGGGGGCCCCCTACGAGCAGTACTTC. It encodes CASSGGGAPYEQYF.

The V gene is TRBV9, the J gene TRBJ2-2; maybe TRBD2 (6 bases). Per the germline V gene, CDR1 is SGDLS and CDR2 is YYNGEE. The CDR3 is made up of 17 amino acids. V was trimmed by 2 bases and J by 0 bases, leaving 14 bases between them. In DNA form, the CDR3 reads TGTGCCAGCAGCGTGCAACGGGGGTCCGCGAACACCGGGGAGCTGTTTTTT. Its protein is CASSVQRGSANTGELFF.

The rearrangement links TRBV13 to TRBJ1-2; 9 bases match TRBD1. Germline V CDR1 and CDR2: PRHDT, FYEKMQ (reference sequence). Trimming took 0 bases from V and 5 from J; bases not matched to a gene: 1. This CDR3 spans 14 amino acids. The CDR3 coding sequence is TGTGCCAGCAGCTTAGGACAGGGGGCGTATGGCTACACCTTC. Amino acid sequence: CASSLGQGAYGYTF.

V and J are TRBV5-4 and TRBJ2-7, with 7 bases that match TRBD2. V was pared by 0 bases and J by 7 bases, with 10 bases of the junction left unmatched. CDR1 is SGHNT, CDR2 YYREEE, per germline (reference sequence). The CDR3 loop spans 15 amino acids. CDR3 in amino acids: CASSLVGGRVGEQYF. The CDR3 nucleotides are TGTGCCAGCAGCTTGGTGGGCGGGAGAGTGGGGGAGCAGTACTTC.

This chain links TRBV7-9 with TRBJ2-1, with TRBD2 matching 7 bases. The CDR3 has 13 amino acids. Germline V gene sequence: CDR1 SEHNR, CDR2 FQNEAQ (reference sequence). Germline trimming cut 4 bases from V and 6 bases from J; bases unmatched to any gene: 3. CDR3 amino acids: CASSSLAANEQFF. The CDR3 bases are TGTGCCAGCAGCTCTCTAGCGGCCAATGAGCAGTTCTTC. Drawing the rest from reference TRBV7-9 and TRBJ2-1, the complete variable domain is DTGVSQNPRHKITKRGQNVTFRCDPISEHNRLYWYRQTLGQGPEFLTYFQNEAQLEKSRLLSDRFSAERPKGSFSTLEIQRTEQGDSAMYLCASSSLAANEQFFGPGTRLTVL.

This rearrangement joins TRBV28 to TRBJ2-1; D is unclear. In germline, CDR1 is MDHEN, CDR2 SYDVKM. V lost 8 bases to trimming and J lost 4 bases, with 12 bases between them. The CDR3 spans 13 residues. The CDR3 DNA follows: TGTGCCAGCCACACCAACAGTTACAATGAGCAGTTCTTC. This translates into CASHTNSYNEQFF.

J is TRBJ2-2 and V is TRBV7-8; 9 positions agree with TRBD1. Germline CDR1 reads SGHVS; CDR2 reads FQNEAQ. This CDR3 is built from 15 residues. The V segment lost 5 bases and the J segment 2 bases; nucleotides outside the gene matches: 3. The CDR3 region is CASSLQGANTGELFF. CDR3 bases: TGTGCCAGCAGCCTACAGGGGGCAAACACCGGGGAGCTGTTTTTT.

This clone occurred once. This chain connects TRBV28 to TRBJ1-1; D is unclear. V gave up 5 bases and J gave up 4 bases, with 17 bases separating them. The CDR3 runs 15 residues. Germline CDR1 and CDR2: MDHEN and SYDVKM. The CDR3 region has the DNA TGTGCCAGCAGTCTGCCACGTGGGAGGACCACTGAAGCTTTCTTT. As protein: CASSLPRGRTTEAFF. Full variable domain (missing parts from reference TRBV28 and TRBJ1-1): DVKVTQSSRYLVKRTGEKVFLECVQDMDHENMFWYRQDPGLGLRLIYFSYDVKMKEKGDIPEGYSVSREKKERFSLILESASTNQTSMYLCASSLPRGRTTEAFFGQGTRLTVV.

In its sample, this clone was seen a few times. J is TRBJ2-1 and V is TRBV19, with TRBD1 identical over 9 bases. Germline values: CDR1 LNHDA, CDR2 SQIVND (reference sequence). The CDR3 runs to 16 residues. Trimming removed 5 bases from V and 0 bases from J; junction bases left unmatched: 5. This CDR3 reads CASSLTGGFSYNEQFF. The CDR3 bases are TGTGCCAGTAGTTTAACAGGGGGCTTCTCCTACAATGAGCAGTTCTTC.

DNA of the CDR3: TGCGCCAGCAGCCAAGACTACCGCACTGAAGCTTTCTTT. This gives the protein CASSQDYRTEAFF. The chain is built from TRBV4-3 and TRBJ1-1; D remains ambiguous. V was pared by 0 bases and J by 4 bases, with 6 bases between. The germline gives CDR1 LGHNA, CDR2 YSLEER. CDR3 length equals 13 residues.

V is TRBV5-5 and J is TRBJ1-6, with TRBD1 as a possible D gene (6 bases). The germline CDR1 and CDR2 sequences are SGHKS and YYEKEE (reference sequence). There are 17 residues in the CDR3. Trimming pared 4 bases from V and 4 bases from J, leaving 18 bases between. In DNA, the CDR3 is TGTGCCAGCAGCGAGCTGCCCCCGGACAGTTATAATTCACCCCTCCACTTT. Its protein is CASSELPPDSYNSPLHF. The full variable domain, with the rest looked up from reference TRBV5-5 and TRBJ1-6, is DAGVTQSPTHLIKTRGQQVTLRCSPISGHKSVSWYQQVLGQGPQFIFQYYEKEERGRGNFPDRFSARQFPNYSSELNVNALLLGDSALYLCASSELPPDSYNSPLHFGNGTRLTVT.

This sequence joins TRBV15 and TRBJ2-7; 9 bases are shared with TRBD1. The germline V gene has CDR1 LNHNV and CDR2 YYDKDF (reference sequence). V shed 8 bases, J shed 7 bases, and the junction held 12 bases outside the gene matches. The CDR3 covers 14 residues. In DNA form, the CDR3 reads TGTGCCACCCAGACCGGGACAGGGAGTTATGAGCAGTACTTC. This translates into CATQTGTGSYEQYF.

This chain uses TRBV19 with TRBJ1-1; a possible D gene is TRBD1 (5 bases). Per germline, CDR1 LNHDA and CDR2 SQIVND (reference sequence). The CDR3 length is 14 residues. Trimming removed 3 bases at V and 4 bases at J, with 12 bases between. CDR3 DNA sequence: TGTGCCAGTAGTATCGGGGGAGTGGCCACTGAAGCTTTCTTT. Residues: CASSIGGVATEAFF.

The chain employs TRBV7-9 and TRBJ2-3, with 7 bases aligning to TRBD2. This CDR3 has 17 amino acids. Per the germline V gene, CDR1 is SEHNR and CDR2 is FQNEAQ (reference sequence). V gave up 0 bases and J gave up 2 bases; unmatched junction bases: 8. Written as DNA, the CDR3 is TGTGCCAGCAGCTTAGCGACGGCGGGGGACCTCACAGATACGCAGTATTTT. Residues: CASSLATAGDLTDTQYF.

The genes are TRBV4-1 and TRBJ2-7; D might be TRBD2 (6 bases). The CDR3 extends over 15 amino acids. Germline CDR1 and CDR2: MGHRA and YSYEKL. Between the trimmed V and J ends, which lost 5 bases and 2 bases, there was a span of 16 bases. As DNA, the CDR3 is TGCGCCAGCAGCTCCCGGGGAGGAGAGGCCTACGAGCAGTACTTC. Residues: CASSSRGGEAYEQYF.

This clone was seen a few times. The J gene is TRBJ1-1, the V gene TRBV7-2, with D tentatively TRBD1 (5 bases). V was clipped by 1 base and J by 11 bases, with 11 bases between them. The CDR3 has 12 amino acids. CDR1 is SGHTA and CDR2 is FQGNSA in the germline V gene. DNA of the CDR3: TGTGCCAGCAGCTTAGGCGGGACCGGGGCTTTCTTT. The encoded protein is CASSLGGTGAFF.

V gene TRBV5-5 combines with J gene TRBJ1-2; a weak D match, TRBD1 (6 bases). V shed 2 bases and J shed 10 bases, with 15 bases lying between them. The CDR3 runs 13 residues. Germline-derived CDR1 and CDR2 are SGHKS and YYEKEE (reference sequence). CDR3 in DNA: TGTGCCAGCAGCTTTAACTTCCAGGGGAACTACACCTTC. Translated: CASSFNFQGNYTF.

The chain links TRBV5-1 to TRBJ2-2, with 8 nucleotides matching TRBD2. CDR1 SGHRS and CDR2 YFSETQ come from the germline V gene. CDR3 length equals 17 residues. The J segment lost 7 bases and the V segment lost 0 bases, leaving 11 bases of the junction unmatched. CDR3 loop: CASSLGAGARNGGELFF. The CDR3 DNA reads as TGCGCCAGCAGCTTGGGAGCGGGGGCGAGAAATGGCGGGGAGCTGTTTTTT.

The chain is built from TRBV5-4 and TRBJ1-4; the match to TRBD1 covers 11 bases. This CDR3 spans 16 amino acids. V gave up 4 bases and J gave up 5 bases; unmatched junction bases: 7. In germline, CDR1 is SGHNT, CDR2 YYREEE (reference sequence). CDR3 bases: TGTGCCAGCAGCAACCGGGACAGGGGGTTAAATGAAAAACTGTTTTTT. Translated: CASSNRDRGLNEKLFF.

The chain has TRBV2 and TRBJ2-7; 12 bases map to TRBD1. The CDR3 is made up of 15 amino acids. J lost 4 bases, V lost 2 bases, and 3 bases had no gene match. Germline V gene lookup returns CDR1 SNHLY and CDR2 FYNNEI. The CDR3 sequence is CASSEWGQGAYEQYF. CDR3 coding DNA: TGTGCCAGCAGTGAATGGGGACAGGGGGCTTACGAGCAGTACTTC.

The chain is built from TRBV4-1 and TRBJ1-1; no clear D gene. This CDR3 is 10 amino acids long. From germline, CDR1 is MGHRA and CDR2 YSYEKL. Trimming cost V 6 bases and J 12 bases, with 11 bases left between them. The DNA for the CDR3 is TGCGCCAGCAGGGGGAGTTCAACTTTCTTT. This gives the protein CASRGSSTFF.

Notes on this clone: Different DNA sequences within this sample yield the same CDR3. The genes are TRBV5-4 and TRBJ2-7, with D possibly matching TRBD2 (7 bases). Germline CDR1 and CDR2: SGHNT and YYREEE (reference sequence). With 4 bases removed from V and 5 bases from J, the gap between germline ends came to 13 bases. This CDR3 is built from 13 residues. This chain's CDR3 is CASSPGGENEQYF. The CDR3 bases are TGTGCCAGCAGCCCGGGGGGCGAAAACGAGCAGTACTTC.